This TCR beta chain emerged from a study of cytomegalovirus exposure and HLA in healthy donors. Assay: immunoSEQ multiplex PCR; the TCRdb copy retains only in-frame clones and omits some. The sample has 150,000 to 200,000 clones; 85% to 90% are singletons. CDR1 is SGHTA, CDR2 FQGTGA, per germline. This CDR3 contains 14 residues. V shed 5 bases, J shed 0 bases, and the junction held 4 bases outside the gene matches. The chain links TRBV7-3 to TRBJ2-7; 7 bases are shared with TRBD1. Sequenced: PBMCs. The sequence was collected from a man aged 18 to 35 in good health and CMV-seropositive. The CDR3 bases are TGTGCCAGCAGCCCAGGGGACAGCTCCTACGAGCAGTACTTC. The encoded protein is CASSPGDSSYEQYF.